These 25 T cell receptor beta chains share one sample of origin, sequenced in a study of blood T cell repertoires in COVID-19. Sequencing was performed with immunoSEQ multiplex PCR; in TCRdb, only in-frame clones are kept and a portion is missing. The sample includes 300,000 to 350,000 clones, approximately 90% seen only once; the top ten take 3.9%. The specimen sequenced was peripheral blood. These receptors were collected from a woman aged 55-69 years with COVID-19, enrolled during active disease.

The CDR3 loop is CASSLGHGDRYEQYF. The DNA of the CDR3 is TGCGCCAGCAGCTTGGGACACGGCGACAGATACGAGCAGTACTTC. The chain is built from TRBV5-1 and TRBJ2-7; D may be TRBD1 (5 bases). The CDR3 runs to 15 residues. The V end was cut by 0 bases, the J end by 4 bases, with 14 bases between. Germline values: CDR1 SGHRS, CDR2 YFSETQ.

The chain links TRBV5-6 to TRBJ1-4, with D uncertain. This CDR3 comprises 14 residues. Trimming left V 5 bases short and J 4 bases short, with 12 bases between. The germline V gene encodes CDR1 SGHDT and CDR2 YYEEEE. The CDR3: CASRRGHLNEKLFF. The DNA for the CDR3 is TGTGCCAGCAGACGAGGGCACCTTAATGAAAAACTGTTTTTT.

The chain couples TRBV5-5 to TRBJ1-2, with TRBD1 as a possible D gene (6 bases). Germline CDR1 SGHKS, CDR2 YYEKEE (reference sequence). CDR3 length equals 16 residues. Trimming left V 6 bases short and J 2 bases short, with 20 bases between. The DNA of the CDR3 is TGTGCCAGCACCCCGGGACATTACCCAACAAACTATGGCTACACCTTC. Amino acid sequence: CASTPGHYPTNYGYTF.

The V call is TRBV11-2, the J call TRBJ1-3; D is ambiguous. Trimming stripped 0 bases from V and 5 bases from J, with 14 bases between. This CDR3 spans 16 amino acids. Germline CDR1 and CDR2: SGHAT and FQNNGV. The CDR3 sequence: CASSLDGRSLRNTIYF. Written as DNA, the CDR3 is TGTGCCAGCAGCTTAGATGGGAGGAGCTTGAGAAACACCATATATTTT.

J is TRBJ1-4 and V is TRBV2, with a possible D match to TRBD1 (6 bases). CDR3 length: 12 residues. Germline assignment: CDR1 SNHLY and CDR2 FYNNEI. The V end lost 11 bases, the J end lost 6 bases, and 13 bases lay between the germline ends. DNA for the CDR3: TGTGCCCGAAGGGGGGGTGATGAAAAACTGTTTTTT. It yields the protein CARRGGDEKLFF.

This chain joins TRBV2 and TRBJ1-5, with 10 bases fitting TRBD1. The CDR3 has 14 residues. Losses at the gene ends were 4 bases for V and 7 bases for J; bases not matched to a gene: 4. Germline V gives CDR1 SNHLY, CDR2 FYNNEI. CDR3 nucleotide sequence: TGTGCCAGCAGTGGACAGGGGGCTGGACAGCCCCAGCATTTT. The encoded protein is CASSGQGAGQPQHF.

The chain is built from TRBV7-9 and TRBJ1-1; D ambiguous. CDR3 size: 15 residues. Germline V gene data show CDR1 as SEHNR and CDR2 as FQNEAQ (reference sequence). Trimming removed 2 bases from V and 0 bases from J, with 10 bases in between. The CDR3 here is CASSLSFQMNTEAFF. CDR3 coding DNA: TGTGCCAGCAGCTTATCATTCCAGATGAACACTGAAGCTTTCTTT.

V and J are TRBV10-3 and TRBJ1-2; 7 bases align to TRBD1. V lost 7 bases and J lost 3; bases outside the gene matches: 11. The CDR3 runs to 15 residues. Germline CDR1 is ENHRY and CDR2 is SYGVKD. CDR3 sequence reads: CAITPGQLVYYGYTF. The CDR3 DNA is TGTGCCATCACCCCGGGACAGTTAGTCTACTATGGCTACACCTTC.

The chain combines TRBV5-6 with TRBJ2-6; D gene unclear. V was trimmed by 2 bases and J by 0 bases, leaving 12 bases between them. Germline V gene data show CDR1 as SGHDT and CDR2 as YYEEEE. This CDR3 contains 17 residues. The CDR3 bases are TGTGCCAGCAGCTTTCAACTTACTACCTCTGGGGCCAACGTCCTGACTTTC. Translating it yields CASSFQLTTSGANVLTF.

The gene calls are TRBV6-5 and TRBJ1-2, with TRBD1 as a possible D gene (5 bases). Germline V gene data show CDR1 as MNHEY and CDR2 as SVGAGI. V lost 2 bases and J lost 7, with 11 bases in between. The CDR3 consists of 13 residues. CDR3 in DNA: TGTGCCAGCAGTTACGGGGGGTTTGGTGGCTACACCTTC. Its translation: CASSYGGFGGYTF.

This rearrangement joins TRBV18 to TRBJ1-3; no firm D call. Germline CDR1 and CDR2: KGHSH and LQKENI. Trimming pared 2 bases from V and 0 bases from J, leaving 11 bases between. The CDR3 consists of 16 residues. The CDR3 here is CASSPMELSSGNTIYF. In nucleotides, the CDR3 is TGTGCCAGCTCACCAATGGAGCTGTCCTCTGGAAACACCATATATTTT.

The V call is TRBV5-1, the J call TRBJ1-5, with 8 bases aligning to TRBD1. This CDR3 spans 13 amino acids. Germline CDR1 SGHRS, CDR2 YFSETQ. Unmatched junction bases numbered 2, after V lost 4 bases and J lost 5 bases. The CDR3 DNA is TGCGCCAGCAGCGCGACAGGGGATCAGCCCCAGCATTTT. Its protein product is CASSATGDQPQHF.

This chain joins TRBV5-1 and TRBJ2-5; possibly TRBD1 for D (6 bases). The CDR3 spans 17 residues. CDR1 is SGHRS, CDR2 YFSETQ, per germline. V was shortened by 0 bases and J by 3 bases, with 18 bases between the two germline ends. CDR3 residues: CASSLVKGVLAEETQYF. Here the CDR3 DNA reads TGCGCCAGCAGCTTGGTAAAGGGGGTCTTGGCGGAAGAGACCCAGTACTTC.

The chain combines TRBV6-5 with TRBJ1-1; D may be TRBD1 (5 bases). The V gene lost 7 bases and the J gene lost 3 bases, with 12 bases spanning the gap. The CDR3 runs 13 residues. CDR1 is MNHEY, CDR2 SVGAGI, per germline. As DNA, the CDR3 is TGTGCCAGCACAGCAGGGCGATACACTGAAGCTTTCTTT. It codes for CASTAGRYTEAFF.

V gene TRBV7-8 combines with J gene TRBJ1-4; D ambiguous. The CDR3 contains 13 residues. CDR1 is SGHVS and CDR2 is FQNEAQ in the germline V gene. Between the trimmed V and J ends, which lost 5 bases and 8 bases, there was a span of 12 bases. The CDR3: CASSLIREEKLFF. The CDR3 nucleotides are TGTGCCAGCAGCCTTATAAGGGAGGAAAAACTGTTTTTT.

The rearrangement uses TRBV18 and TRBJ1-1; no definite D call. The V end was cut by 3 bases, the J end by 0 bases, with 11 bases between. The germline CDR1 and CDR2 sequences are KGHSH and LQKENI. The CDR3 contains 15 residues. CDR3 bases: TGTGCCAGCTCACCCCAAGGCGGGATGAACACTGAAGCTTTCTTT. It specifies CASSPQGGMNTEAFF.

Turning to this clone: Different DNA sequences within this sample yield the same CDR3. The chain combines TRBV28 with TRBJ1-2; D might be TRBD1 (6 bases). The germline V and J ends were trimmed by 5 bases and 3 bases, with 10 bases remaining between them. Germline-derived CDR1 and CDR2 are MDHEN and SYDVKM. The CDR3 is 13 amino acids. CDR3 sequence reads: CASSPDRYYGYTF. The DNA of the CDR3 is TGTGCCAGCAGTCCTGACAGGTACTATGGCTACACCTTC.

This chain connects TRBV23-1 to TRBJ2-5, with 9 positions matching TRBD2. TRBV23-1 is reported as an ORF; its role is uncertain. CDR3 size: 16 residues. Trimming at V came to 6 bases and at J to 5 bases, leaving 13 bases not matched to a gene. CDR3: CASRLASGGNLETQYF. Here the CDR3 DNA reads TGCGCCAGCAGGCTCGCGAGCGGGGGGAATCTGGAGACCCAGTACTTC.

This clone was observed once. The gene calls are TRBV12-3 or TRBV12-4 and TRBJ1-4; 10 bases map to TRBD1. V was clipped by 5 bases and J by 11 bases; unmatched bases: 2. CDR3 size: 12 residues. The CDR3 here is CASSKDRGKLFF. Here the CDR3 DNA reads TGTGCCAGCAGTAAGGACAGGGGGAAACTGTTTTTT.

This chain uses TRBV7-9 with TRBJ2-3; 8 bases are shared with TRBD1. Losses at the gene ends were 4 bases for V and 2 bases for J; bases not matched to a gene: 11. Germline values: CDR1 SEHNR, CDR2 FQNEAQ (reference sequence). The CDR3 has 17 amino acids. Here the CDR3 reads CASSSTDRGQNTDTQYF. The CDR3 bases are TGTGCCAGCAGCTCCACCGACAGGGGCCAGAACACAGATACGCAGTATTTT.

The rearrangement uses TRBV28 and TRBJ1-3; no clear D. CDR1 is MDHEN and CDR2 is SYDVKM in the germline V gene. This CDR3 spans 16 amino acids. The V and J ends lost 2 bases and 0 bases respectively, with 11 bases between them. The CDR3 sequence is CASSLNTASSGNTIYF. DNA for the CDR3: TGTGCCAGCAGTTTAAACACAGCCAGCTCTGGAAACACCATATATTTT.

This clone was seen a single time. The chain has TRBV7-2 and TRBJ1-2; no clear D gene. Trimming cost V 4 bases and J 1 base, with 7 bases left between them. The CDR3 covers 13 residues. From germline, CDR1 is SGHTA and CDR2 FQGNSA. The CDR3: CASSWTGNYGYTF. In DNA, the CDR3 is TGTGCCAGCAGCTGGACTGGTAACTATGGCTACACCTTC.

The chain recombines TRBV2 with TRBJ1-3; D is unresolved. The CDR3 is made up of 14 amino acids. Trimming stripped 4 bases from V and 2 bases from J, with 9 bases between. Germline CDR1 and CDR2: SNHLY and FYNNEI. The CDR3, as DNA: TGTGCCAGCAGTGGAAGAGGGACTGGAAACACCATATATTTT. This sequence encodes CASSGRGTGNTIYF.

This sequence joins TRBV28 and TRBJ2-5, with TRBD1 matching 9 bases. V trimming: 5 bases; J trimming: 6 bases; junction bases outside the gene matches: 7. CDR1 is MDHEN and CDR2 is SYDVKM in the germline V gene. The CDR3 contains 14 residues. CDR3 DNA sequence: TGTGCCAGCAGTAGCGGGACAGGGCCGAAGACCCAGTACTTC. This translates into CASSSGTGPKTQYF.

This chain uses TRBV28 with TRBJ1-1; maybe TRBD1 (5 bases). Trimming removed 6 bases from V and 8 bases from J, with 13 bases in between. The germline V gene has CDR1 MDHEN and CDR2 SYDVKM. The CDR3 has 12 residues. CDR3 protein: CASRYRQLEAFF. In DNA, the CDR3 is TGTGCCAGCAGATATAGACAGTTGGAAGCTTTCTTT.